This T cell receptor (beta chain) was documented in a study of shared clonotypes between healthy human individuals. Authors' processing steps: Junction-only sequences without quality scores came from ImmunoSEQ, so filtering differed. Some clones are missing from TCRdb's copy, which holds only in-frame ones; the method was immunoSEQ multiplex PCR. The DNA gave D and trimming, while V, J and clone size come from that table. The top ten hold over 13% of the sample, which has 75,000 to 100,000 clones, less than 50% seen once. Study-wide points: Clonotype sharing among donors likely depends on sequencing depth.

The CDR3 has 13 residues. J was trimmed by 10 bases and V by 7 bases; bases with no gene match: 7. In germline, CDR1 is SNHLY, CDR2 FYNNEI. For unsorted samples, genomic DNA was extracted from about 90 million PBMCs. Comments on this clone: Its antigen is not known.

The chain employs TRBV2 and TRBJ1-6; 7 bases line up with TRBD1. Input material: PBMCs. The receptor was isolated from a middle-aged woman in good health. Some clones in this sample may be carry-over from other donors' samples. CDR3 sequence (DNA): TGTGCCAGCAAACAGGGGAATCGGTCACCCCTCCACTTT. Amino acid sequence: CASKQGNRSPLHF.